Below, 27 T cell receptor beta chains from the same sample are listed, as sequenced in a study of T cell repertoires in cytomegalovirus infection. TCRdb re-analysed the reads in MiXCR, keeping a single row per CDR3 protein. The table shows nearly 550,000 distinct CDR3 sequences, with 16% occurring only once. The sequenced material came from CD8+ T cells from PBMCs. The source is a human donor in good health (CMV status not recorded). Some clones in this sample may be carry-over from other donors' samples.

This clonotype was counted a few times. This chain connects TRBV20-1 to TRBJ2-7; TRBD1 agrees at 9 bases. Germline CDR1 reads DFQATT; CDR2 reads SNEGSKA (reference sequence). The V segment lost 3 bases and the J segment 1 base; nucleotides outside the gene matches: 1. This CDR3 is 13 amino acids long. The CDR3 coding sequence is TGCAGTGCTAGTGGGACAGGGTCCTACGAGCAGTACTTC. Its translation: CSASGTGSYEQYF.

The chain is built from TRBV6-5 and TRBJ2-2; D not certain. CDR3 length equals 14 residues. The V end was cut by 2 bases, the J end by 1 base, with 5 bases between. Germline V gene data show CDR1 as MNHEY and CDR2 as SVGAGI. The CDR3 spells CASSYTENTGELFF. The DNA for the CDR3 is TGTGCCAGCAGTTACACAGAGAACACCGGGGAGCTGTTTTTT.

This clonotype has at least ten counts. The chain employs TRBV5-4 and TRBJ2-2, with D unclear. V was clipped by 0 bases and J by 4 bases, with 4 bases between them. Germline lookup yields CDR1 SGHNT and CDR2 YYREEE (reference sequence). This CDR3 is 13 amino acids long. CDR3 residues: CASSLDPTGELFF. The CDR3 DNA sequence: TGTGCCAGCAGCTTGGACCCCACCGGGGAGCTGTTTTTT.

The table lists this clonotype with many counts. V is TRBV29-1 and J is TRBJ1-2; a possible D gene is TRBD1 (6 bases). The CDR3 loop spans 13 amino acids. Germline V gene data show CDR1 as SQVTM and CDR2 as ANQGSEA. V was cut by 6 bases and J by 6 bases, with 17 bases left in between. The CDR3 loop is CSVKTGNSHGYTF. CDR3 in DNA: TGCAGCGTAAAAACAGGGAATTCCCATGGCTACACCTTC.

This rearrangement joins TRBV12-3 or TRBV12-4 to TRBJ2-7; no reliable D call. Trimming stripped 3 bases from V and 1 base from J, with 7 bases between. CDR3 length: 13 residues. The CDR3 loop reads CASSFLISYEQYF. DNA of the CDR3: TGTGCCAGCAGTTTTCTAATTTCCTACGAGCAGTACTTC.

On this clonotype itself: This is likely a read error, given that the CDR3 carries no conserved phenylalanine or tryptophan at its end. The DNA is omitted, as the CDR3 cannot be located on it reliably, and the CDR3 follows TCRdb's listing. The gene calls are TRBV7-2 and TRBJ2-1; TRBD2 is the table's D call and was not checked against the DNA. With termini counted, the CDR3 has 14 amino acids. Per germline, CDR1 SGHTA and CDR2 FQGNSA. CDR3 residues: CASSYLLGGNEQCY.

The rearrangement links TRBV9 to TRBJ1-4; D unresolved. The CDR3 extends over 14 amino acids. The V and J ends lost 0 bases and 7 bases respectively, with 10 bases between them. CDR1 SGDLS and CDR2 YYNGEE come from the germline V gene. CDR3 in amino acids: CASSVDSGPEKLFF. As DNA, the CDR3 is TGTGCCAGCAGCGTAGATAGCGGTCCTGAAAAACTGTTTTTT.

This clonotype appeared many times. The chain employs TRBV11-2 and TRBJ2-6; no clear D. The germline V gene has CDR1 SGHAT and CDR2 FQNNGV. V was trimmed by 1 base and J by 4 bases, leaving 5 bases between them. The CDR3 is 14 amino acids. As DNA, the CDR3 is TGTGCCAGCAGCTTAGCTGGGGGGGCCAACGTCCTGACTTTC. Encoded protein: CASSLAGGANVLTF.

CDR3: CSASVPGGLDTEAFF. CDR3 in DNA: TGCAGTGCTAGCGTCCCGGGGGGCTTGGACACTGAAGCTTTCTTT. V and J are TRBV20-1 and TRBJ1-1; a possible D gene is TRBD1 (6 bases). The CDR3 loop spans 15 amino acids. Trimming removed 3 bases from V and 3 bases from J, with 17 bases in between. Germline loops: CDR1 DFQATT, CDR2 SNEGSKA (reference sequence).

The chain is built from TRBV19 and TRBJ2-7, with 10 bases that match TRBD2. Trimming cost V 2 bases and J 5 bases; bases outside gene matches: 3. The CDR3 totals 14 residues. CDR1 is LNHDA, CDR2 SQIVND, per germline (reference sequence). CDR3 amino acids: CASSIIAGGNEQYF. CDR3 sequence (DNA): TGTGCCAGTAGTATAATAGCGGGAGGAAACGAGCAGTACTTC.

In DNA form, the CDR3 reads TGTGCCACAGCCAGCGGGGGGTTCAAGGGCTACACCTTC. Its translation: CATASGGFKGYTF. The V gene is TRBV15, the J gene TRBJ1-2; possible D gene TRBD1, 5 bases. V lost 9 bases, J lost 8 bases, and 19 bases lay in between. CDR3 length: 13 amino acids. The germline V gene encodes CDR1 LNHNV and CDR2 YYDKDF (reference sequence).

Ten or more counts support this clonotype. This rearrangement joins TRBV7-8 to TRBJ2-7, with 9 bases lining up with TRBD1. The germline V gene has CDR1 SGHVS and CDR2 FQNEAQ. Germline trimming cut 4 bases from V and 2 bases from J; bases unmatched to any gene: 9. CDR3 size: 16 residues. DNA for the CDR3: TGTGCCAGCAGCTCCGCCGGGACAGGGTGGACCTACGAGCAGTACTTC. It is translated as CASSSAGTGWTYEQYF.

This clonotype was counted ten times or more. The CDR3, as DNA: TGTGCCAGCAGTTTATCCGTTTTTTCCTACGAGCAGTACTTC. Amino acid sequence: CASSLSVFSYEQYF. The rearrangement uses TRBV28 and TRBJ2-7, with D unresolved. CDR3 length: 14 amino acids. Germline CDR1 MDHEN, CDR2 SYDVKM. V dropped 1 base and J dropped 1 base, with 8 bases sitting between them.

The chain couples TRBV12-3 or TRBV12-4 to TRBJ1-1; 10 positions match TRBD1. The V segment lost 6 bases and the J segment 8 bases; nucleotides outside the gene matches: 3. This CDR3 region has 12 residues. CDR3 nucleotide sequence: TGTGCCAGCAGCGGGGACAGGGGAGAAGCTTTCTTT. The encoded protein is CASSGDRGEAFF.

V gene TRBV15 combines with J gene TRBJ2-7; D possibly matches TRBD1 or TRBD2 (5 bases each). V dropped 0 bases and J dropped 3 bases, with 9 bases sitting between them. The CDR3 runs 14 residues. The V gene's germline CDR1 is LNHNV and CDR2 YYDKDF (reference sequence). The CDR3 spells CATSRDRDGYEQYF. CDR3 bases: TGTGCCACCAGCAGAGATCGGGACGGCTACGAGCAGTACTTC. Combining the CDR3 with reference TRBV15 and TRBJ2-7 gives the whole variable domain DAMVIQNPRYQVTQFGKPVTLSCSQTLNHNVMYWYQQKSSQAPKLLFHYYDKDFNNEADTPDNFQSRRPNTSFCFLDIRSPGLGDTAMYLCATSRDRDGYEQYFGPGTRLTVT.

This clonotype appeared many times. DNA for the CDR3: TGTGCCAGCAGCCCCCCCGCTGGAAACACCATATATTTT. Translating gives CASSPPAGNTIYF. V usage is TRBV7-6 and J usage is TRBJ1-3; no firm D call. The CDR3 length is 13 residues. Germline V gives CDR1 SGHVS, CDR2 FNYEAQ. V lost 5 bases, J lost 2 bases, and 7 bases lay in between.

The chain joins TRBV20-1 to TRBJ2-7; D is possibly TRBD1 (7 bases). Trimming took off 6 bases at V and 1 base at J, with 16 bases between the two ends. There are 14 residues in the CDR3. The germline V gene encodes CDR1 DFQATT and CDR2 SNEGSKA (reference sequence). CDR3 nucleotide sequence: TGCAGTGCCCAGGACAGGAGGGGTTCCTACGAGCAGTACTTC. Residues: CSAQDRRGSYEQYF.

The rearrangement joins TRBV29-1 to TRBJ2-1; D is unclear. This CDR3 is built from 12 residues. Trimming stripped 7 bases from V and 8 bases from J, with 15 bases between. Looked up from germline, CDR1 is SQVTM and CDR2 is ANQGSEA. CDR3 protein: CSGWASSHEQFF. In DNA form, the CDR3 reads TGCAGCGGCTGGGCCTCCTCCCATGAGCAGTTCTTC.

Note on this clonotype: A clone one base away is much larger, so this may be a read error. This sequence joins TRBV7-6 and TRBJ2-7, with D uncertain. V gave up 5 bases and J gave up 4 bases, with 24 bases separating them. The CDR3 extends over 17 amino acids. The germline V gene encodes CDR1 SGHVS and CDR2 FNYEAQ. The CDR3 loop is CASSHPQAAVNKYEQYF. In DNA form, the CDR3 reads TGTGCCAGCAGCCATCCGCAGGCAGCCGTGAATAAATACGAGCAGTACTTC.

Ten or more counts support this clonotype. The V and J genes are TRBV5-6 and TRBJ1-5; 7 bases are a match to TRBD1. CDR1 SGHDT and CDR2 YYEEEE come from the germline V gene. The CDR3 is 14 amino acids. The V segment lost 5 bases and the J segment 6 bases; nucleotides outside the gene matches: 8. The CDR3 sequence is CASSPRTGSQPQHF. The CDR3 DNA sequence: TGTGCCAGCAGTCCCAGGACAGGAAGTCAGCCCCAGCATTTT.

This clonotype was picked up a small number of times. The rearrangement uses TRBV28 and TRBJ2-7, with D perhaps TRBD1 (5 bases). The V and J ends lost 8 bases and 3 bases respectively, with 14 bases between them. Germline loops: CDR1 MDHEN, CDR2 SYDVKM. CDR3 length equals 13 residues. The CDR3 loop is CASLSLQDYEQYF. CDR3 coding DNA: TGTGCCAGCCTCTCCCTACAGGACTACGAGCAGTACTTC.

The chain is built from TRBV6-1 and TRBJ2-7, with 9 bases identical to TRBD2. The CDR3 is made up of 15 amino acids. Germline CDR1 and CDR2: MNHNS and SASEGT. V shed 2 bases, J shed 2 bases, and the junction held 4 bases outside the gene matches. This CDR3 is CASSELAGPPYEQYF. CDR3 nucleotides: TGTGCCAGCAGTGAACTAGCGGGACCCCCCTACGAGCAGTACTTC.

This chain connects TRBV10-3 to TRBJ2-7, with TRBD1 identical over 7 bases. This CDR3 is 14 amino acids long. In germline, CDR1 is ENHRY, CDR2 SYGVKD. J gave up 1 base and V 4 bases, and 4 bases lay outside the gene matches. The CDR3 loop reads CAISASTGSYEQYF. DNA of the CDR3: TGTGCCATCAGTGCCTCGACAGGGTCCTACGAGCAGTACTTC.

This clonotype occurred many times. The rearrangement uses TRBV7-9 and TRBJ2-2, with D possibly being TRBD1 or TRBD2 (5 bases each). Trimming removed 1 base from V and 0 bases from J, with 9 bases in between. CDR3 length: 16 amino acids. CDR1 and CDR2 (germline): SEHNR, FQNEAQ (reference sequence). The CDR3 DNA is TGTGCCAGCAGCTTAGTATGGGGGTCGAACACCGGGGAGCTGTTTTTT. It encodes CASSLVWGSNTGELFF.

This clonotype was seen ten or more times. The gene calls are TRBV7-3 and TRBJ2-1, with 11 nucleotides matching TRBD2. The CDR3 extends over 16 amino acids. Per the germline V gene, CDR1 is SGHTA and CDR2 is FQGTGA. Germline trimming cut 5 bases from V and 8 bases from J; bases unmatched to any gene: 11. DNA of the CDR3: TGTGCCAGCAGCCCTACCGGGACTAGCGGAGGGGATGAGCAGTTCTTC. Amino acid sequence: CASSPTGTSGGDEQFF.

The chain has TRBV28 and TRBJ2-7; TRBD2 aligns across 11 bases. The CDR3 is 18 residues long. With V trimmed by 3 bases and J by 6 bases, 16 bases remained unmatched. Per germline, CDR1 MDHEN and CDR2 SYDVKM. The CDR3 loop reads CASSLGVAGGLGGGEQYF. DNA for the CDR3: TGTGCCAGCAGTTTGGGGGTAGCGGGAGGGTTGGGGGGAGGCGAGCAGTACTTC.

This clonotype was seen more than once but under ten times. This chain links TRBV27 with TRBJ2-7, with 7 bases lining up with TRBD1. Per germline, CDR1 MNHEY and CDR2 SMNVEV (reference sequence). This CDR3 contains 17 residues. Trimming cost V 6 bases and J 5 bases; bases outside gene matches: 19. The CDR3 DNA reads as TGTGCCAGCAGCCCTCTGCAGACAGGGAGTATTTTCCACGAGCAGTACTTC. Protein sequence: CASSPLQTGSIFHEQYF.